Reported below is one T cell receptor beta chain. Antigen specificity is unknown. This specimen comes from a study of blood T cells in healthy people across ages. Study results and caveats: Unsorted PBMCs ruled out conclusive naive versus antigen-experienced comparison. Among long-lived donors, naive CD4+ cells were more numerous and diversity higher than in aged donors.

Trimming stripped 4 bases from V and 0 bases from J, with 17 bases between. CDR1 is SGHRS, CDR2 YFSETQ, per germline. CDR3 length: 16 amino acids. Researchers isolated at least 6.5 million PBMCs per sample. Sample-barcoded 5' priming and a J-beta primer mix drove a second PCR of about 7 to 12 cycles. A template-switch adaptor with 12 random nucleotides tagged each cDNA molecule. TCRdb fed the 5' RACE reads into MiXCR, producing one record per CDR3 protein. This sample has 650,000 to 800,000 distinct CDR3 sequences, with around 42% found just once. The sequenced sample consisted of blood. The chain has TRBV5-1 and TRBJ2-7, with D maybe TRBD1 (6 bases). The clonotype comes from a man aged 55 to 69 in good health. The CDR3 nucleotides are TGCGCCAGCAGCCCTACGGACAGTAAAAACTCCTACGAGCAGTACTTC. The encoded protein is CASSPTDSKNSYEQYF.